A single count supports the clone carrying this T cell receptor (beta chain). Corrective cardiac surgery supplied the resected thymus tissue. The data were obtained in a study of human thymus T cells. CDR1 and CDR2 from the germline V gene are SGHRS and YFSETQ. This CDR3 comprises 15 residues. Trimming took 5 bases from V and 0 from J, leaving 14 bases between them. Assay: immunoSEQ multiplex PCR; the TCRdb copy retains only in-frame clones and omits some. The sample contains around 120,000 clones, 90% to 95% of which appear only once. Sequenced input: thymus tissue. The chain links TRBV5-1 to TRBJ1-1; possible D gene TRBD1, 6 bases. The receptor was isolated from a boy in the first two years of life with a congenital heart defect but otherwise immunologically healthy. The CDR3 region is CASSQTGTMNTEAFF. DNA of the CDR3: TGCGCCAGCAGTCAGACAGGCACCATGAACACTGAAGCTTTCTTT.